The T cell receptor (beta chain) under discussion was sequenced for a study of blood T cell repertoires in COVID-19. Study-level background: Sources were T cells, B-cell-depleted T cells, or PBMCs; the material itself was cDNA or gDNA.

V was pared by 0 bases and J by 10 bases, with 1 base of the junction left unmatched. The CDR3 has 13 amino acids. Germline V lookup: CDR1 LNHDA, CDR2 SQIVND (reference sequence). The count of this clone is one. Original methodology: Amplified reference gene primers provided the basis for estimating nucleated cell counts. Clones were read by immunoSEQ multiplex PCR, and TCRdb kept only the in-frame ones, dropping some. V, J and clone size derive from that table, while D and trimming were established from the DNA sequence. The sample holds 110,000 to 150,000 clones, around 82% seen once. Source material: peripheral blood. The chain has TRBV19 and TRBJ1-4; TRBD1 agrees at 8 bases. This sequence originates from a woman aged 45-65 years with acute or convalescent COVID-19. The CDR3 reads CASSIDGTGKLFF. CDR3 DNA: TGTGCCAGTAGTATAGACGGGACAGGAAAACTGTTTTTT.